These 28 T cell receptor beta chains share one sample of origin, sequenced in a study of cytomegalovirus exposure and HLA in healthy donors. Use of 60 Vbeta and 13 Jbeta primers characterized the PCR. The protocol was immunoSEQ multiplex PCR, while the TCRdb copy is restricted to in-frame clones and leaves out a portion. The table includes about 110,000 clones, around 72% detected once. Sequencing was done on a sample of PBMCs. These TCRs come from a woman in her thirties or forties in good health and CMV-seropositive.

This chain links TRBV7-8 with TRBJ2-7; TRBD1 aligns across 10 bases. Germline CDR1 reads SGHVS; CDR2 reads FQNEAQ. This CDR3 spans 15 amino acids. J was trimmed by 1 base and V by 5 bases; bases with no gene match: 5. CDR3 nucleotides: TGTGCCAGCAGCAGACAGGGGGCGCTGTCCTACGAGCAGTACTTC. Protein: CASSRQGALSYEQYF.

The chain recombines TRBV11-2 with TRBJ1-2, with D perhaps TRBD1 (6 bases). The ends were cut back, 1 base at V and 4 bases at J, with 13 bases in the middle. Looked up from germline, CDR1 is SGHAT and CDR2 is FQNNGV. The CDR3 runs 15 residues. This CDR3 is CASSLGAGALYGYTF. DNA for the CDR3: TGTGCCAGCAGCTTAGGGGCAGGGGCGCTCTATGGCTACACCTTC.

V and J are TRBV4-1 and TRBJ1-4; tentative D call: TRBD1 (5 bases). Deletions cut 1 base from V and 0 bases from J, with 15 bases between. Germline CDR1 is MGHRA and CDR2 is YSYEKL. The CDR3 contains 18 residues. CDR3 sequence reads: CASSQGSGDLATNEKLFF. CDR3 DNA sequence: TGCGCCAGCAGCCAAGGGTCGGGGGACCTTGCAACTAATGAAAAACTGTTTTTT.

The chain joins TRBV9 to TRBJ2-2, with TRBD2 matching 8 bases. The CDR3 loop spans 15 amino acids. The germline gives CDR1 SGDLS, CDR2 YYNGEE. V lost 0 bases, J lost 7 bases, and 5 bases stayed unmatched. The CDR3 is CASSVVGGAGGELFF. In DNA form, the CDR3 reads TGTGCCAGCAGCGTAGTCGGGGGGGCTGGCGGGGAGCTGTTTTTT.

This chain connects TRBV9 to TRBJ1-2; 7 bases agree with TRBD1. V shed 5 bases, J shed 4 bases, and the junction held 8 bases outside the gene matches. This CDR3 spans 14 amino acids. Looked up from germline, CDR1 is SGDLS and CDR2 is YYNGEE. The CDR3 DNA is TGTGCCAGCAGTGAAGGGGGCTTTCGCTATGGCTACACCTTC. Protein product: CASSEGGFRYGYTF. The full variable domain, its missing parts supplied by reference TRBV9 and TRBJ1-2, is DSGVTQTPKHLITATGQRVTLRCSPRSGDLSVYWYQQSLDQGLQFLIQYYNGEERAKGNILERFSAQQFPDLHSELNLSSLELGDSALYFCASSEGGFRYGYTFGSGTRLTVV.

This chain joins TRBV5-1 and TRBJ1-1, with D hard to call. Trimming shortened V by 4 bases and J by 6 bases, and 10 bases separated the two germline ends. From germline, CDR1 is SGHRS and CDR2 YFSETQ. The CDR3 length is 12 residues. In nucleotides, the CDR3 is TGCGCCAGCAGCGGAGGCCAACCTGAAGCTTTCTTT. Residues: CASSGGQPEAFF.

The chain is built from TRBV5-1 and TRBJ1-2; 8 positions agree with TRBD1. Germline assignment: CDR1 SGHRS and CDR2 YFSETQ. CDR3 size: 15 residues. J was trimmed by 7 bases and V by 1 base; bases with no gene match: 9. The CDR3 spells CASSLSGQGASGYTF. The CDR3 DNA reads TGCGCCAGCAGCTTGTCCGGGCAGGGGGCGAGTGGCTACACCTTC.

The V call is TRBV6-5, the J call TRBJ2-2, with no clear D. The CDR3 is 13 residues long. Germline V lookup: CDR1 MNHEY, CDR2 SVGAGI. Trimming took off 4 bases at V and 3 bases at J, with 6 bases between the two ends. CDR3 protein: CASSFVYTGELFF. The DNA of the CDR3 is TGTGCCAGCAGTTTCGTATACACCGGGGAGCTGTTTTTT.

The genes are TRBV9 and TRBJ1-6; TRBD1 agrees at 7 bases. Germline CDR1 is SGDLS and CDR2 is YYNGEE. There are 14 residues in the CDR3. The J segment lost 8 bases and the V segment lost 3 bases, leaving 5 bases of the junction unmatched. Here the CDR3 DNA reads TGTGCCAGCAGCGACCGGACAGGTCATTCACCCCTCCACTTT. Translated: CASSDRTGHSPLHF.

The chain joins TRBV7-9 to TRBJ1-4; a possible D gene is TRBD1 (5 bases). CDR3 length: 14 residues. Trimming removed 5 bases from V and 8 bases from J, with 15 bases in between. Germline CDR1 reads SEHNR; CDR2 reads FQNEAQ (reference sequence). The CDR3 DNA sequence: TGTGCCAGCAGCCGGGACTACCACGGCGAAAAACTGTTTTTT. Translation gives CASSRDYHGEKLFF.

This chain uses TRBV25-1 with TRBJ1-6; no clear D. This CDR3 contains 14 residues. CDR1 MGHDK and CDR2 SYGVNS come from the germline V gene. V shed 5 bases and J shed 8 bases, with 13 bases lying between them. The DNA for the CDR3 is TGTGCCAGCAGTATTCGAGGGCGAGATTCACCCCTCCACTTT. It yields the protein CASSIRGRDSPLHF.

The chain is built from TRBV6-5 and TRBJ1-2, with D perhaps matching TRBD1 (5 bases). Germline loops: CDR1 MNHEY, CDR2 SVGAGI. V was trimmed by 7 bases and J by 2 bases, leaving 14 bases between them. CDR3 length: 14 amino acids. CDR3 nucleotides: TGTGCCAGCACCTCGACAGAGGTCAACTATGGCTACACCTTC. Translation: CASTSTEVNYGYTF.

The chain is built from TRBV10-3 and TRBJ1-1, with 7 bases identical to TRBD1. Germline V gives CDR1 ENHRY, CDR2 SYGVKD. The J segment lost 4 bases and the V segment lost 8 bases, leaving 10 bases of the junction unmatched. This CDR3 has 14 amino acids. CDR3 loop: CAIGGNTGVTEAFF. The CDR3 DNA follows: TGTGCCATCGGGGGTAATACAGGGGTCACTGAAGCTTTCTTT.

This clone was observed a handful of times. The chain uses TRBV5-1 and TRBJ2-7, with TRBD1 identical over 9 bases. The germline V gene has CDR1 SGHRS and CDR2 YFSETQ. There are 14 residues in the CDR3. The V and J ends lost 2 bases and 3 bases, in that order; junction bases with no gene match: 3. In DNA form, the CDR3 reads TGCGCCAGCAGCTTCCCGGGACAGGGCTACGAGCAGTACTTC. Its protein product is CASSFPGQGYEQYF.

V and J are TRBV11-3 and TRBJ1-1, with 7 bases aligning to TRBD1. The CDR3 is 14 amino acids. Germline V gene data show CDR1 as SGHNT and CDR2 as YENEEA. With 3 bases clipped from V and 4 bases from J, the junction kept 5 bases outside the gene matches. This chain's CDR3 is CASSLRGRGTEAFF. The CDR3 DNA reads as TGTGCCAGCAGCTTGAGGGGGCGCGGCACTGAAGCTTTCTTT.

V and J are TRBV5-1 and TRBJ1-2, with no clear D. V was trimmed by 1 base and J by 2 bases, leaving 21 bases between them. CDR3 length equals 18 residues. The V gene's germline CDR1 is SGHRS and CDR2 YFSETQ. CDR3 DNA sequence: TGCGCCAGCAGCTTGACCCCGCCGGGTCGAGGGTCCAACTATGGCTACACCTTC. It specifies CASSLTPPGRGSNYGYTF. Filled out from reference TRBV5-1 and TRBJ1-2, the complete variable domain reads KAGVTQTPRYLIKTRGQQVTLSCSPISGHRSVSWYQQTPGQGLQFLFEYFSETQRNKGNFPGRFSGRQFSNSRSEMNVSTLELGDSALYLCASSLTPPGRGSNYGYTFGSGTRLTVV.

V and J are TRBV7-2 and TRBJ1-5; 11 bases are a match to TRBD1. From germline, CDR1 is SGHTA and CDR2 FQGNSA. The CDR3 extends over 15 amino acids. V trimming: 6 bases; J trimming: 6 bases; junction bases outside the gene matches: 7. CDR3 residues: CASSRTGGQVQPQHF. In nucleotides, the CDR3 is TGTGCCAGCAGTCGGACAGGGGGCCAGGTTCAGCCCCAGCATTTT.

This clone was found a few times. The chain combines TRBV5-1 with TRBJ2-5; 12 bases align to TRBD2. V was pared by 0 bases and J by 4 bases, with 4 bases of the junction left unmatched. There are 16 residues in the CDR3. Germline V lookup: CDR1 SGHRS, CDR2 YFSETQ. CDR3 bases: TGCGCCAGCAGCTTGGGGGCTAGCGGGGGGGCAGAGACCCAGTACTTC. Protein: CASSLGASGGAETQYF.

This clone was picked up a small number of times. The CDR3 spells CAISESSGHAEAFF. CDR3 bases: TGTGCCATCAGTGAGTCCTCAGGTCACGCTGAAGCTTTCTTT. The V call is TRBV10-3, the J call TRBJ1-1; D unclear. Germline V CDR1 and CDR2: ENHRY, SYGVKD. V was trimmed by 0 bases and J by 6 bases, leaving 11 bases between them. This CDR3 spans 14 amino acids.

DNA for the CDR3: TGCGCCAGCAGCCCCGACTATTCCTACAATGAGCAGTTCTTC. This translates into CASSPDYSYNEQFF. The chain recombines TRBV5-1 with TRBJ2-1; weak D call: TRBD2 (5 bases). This CDR3 is built from 14 residues. Germline V gene data show CDR1 as SGHRS and CDR2 as YFSETQ. The germline V and J ends were trimmed by 4 bases and 1 base, with 9 bases remaining between them.

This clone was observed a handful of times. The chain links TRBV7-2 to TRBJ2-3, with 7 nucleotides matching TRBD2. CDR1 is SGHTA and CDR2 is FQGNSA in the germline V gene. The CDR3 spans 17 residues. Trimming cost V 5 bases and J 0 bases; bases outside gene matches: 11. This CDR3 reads CASSRSQTSLSTDTQYF. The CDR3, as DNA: TGTGCCAGCAGCCGAAGTCAGACTAGCCTGAGCACAGATACGCAGTATTTT.

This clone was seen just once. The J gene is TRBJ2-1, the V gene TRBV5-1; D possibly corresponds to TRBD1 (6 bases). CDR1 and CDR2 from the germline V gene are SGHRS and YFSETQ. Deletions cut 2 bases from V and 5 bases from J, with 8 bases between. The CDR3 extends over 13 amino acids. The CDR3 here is CASSFGGDNEQFF. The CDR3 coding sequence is TGCGCCAGCAGCTTTGGGGGCGACAATGAGCAGTTCTTC.

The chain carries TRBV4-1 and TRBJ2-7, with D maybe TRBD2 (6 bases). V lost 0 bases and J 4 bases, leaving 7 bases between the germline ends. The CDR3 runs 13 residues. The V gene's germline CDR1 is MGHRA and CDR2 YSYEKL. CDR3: CASSQDRGYEQYF. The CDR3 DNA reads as TGCGCCAGCAGCCAAGACCGGGGGTACGAGCAGTACTTC.

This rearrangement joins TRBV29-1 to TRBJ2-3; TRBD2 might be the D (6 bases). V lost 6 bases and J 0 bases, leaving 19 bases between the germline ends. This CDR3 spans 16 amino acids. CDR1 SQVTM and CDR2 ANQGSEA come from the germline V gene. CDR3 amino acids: CSVDTGTAISTDTQYF. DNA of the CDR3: TGCAGCGTGGATACTGGGACTGCGATCAGCACAGATACGCAGTATTTT.

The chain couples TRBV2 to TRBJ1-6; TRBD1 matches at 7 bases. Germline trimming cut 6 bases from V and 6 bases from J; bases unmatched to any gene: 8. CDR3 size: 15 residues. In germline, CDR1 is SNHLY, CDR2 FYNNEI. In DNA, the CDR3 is TGTGCCAGCAGCCCAATGGGACAGAGTAATTCACCCCTCCACTTT. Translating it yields CASSPMGQSNSPLHF.

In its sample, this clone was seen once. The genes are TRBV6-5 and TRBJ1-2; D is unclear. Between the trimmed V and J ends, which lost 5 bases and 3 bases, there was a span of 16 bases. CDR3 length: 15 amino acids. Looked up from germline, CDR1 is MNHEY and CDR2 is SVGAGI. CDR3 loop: CASSGAAGLHYGYTF. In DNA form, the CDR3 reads TGTGCCAGCAGTGGCGCCGCGGGTCTACACTATGGCTACACCTTC.

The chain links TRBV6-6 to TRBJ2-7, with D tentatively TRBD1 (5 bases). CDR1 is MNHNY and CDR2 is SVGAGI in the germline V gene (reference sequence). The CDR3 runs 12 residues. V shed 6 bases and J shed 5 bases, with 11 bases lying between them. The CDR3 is CASSFDSNEQYF. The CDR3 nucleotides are TGTGCCAGCAGCTTCGACAGTAACGAGCAGTACTTC.

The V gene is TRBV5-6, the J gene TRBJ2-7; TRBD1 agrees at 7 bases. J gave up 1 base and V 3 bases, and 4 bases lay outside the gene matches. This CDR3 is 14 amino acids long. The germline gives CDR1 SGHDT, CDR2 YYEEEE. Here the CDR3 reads CASSSTGRSYEQYF. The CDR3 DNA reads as TGTGCCAGCAGCTCGACAGGGAGATCCTACGAGCAGTACTTC.